The next 9 T cell receptor beta chains were all read from a single sample in a study of cytomegalovirus exposure and HLA in healthy donors. The PCR used 60 Vbeta and 13 Jbeta primers. This table comes from immunoSEQ multiplex PCR, and its TCRdb copy is limited to in-frame clones, with some not included. The sample contains 150,000 to 200,000 clones, over 75% of which appear only once. What was sequenced was PBMCs. These receptors all come from a young man in good health and CMV-seropositive.

This chain links TRBV12-5 with TRBJ2-2; D is unresolved. Germline V gives CDR1 LGHNT, CDR2 FRNRAP. The CDR3 loop spans 17 amino acids. V lost 0 bases to trimming and J lost 4 bases, with 15 bases between them. Here the CDR3 DNA reads TGTGCTAGTGGTTTGGTTCTGACTGGCCCGTCCACCGGGGAGCTGTTTTTT. Its translation: CASGLVLTGPSTGELFF.

The V gene is TRBV5-4, the J gene TRBJ1-2; D gene ambiguous. CDR3 length: 14 amino acids. CDR1 SGHNT and CDR2 YYREEE come from the germline V gene (reference sequence). Between the trimmed V and J ends, which lost 4 bases and 2 bases, there was a span of 12 bases. In nucleotides, the CDR3 is TGTGCCAGCAGCCCGGGAGGGAAAAACTATGGCTACACCTTC. It specifies CASSPGGKNYGYTF.

The V gene is TRBV19, the J gene TRBJ2-5, with TRBD2 matching over 12 bases. Losses at the gene ends were 3 bases for V and 2 bases for J; bases not matched to a gene: 10. Germline V gives CDR1 LNHDA, CDR2 SQIVND (reference sequence). The CDR3 extends over 18 amino acids. This chain's CDR3 is CASSMILAGGPVQETQYF. CDR3 coding DNA: TGTGCCAGTAGTATGATTCTAGCGGGGGGGCCGGTTCAAGAGACCCAGTACTTC.

This clone came up once. This chain links TRBV5-5 with TRBJ1-3; the D is unclear. This CDR3 comprises 14 residues. Germline CDR1 reads SGHKS; CDR2 reads YYEKEE (reference sequence). The V end lost 4 bases, the J end lost 0 bases, and 8 bases lay between the germline ends. The DNA of the CDR3 is TGTGCCAGCAGCGCGCTTAGCTCTGGAAACACCATATATTTT. As protein: CASSALSSGNTIYF.

This clone was counted a few times. The J gene is TRBJ1-5, the V gene TRBV5-1; 7 positions match TRBD1. Germline V CDR1 and CDR2: SGHRS, YFSETQ. V shed 1 base, J shed 6 bases, and the junction held 7 bases outside the gene matches. There are 15 residues in the CDR3. CDR3 DNA: TGCGCCAGCAGCTTGACAGGGGATAGGGGTCAGCCCCAGCATTTT. It encodes CASSLTGDRGQPQHF.

This clone was observed once. The chain links TRBV9 to TRBJ2-3; 13 bases are shared with TRBD2. Trimming took 3 bases from V and 5 from J; bases not matched to a gene: 6. Germline assignment: CDR1 SGDLS and CDR2 YYNGEE. The CDR3 sequence is 16 residues long. CDR3 nucleotide sequence: TGTGCCAGCAGCGCGGGACTAGCGGGGTTTCTAGATACGCAGTATTTT. Amino acids: CASSAGLAGFLDTQYF.

This clone was seen only once. This sequence joins TRBV27 and TRBJ1-6; 9 positions agree with TRBD1. Per the germline V gene, CDR1 is MNHEY and CDR2 is SMNVEV (reference sequence). The CDR3 spans 16 residues. V gave up 2 bases and J gave up 4 bases; unmatched junction bases: 3. The CDR3 here is CASSLGGQGYNSPLHF. The CDR3 DNA sequence: TGTGCCAGCAGTTTAGGCGGACAGGGGTATAATTCACCCCTCCACTTT.

The rearrangement joins TRBV5-4 to TRBJ2-7; TRBD2 matches 8 bases. The junction had 16 bases not matched to a gene; V was cut back by 5 bases and J by 6 bases. The germline CDR1 and CDR2 sequences are SGHNT and YYREEE (reference sequence). The CDR3 has 16 residues. CDR3 protein: CASSPATSGGFREQYF. Written as DNA, the CDR3 is TGTGCCAGCAGTCCTGCGACAAGCGGGGGATTTCGCGAGCAGTACTTC.

V usage is TRBV7-6 and J usage is TRBJ2-1, with TRBD2 identical over 12 bases. Germline lookup yields CDR1 SGHVS and CDR2 FNYEAQ. The V and J ends lost 3 bases and 0 bases, in that order; junction bases with no gene match: 6. The CDR3 consists of 18 residues. CDR3 nucleotides: TGTGCCAGCAGCTTCCTAGCGGGGGGGCGGAGCTCCTACAATGAGCAGTTCTTC. Residues: CASSFLAGGRSSYNEQFF.